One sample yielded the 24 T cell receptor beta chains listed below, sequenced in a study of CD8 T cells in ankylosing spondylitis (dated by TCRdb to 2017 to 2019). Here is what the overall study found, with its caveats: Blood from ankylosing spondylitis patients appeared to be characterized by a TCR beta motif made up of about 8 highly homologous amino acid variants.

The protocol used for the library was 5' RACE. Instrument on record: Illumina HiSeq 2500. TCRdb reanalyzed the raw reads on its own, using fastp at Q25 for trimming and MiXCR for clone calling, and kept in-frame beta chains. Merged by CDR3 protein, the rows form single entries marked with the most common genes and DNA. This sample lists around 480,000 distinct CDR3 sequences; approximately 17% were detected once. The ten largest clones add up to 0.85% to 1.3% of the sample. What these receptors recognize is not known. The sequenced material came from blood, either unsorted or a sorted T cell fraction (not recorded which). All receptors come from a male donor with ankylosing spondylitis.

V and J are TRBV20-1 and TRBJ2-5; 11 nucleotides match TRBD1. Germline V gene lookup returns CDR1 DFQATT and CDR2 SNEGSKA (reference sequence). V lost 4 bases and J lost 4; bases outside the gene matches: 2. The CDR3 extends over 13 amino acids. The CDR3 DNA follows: TGCAGTGCTATGGACAGGGGGCGAGAGACCCAGTACTTC. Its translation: CSAMDRGRETQYF.

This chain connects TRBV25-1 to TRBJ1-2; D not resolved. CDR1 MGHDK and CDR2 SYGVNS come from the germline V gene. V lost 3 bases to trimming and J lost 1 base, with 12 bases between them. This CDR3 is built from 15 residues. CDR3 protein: CASSEGGLGNYGYTF. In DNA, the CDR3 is TGTGCCAGCAGTGAGGGAGGATTGGGTAACTATGGCTACACCTTC.

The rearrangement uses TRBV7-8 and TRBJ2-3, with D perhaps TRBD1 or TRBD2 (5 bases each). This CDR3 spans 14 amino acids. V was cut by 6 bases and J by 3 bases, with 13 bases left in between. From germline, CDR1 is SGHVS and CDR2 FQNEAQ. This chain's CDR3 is CASRSRGVTDTQYF. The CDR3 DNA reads TGTGCCAGCAGGTCCAGAGGGGTGACAGATACGCAGTATTTT.

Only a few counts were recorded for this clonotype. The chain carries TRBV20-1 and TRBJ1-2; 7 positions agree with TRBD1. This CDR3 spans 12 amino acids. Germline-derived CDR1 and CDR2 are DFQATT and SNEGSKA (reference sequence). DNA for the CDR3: TGCAGGGGGACAGATACCCTTTATGGCTACACCTTC. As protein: CRGTDTLYGYTF.

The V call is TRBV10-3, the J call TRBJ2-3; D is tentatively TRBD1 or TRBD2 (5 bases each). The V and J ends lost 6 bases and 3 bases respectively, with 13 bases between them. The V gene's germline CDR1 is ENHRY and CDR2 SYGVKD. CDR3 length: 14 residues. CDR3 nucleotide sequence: TGTGCCATCAGGGGGGAGAGACTAACAGATACGCAGTATTTT. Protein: CAIRGERLTDTQYF.

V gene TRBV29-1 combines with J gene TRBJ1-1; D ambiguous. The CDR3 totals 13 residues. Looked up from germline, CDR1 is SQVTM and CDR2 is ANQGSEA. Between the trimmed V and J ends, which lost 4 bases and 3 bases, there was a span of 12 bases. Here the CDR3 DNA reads TGCAGCGTTGCCTGGGAGGAGGACACTGAAGCTTTCTTT. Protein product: CSVAWEEDTEAFF.

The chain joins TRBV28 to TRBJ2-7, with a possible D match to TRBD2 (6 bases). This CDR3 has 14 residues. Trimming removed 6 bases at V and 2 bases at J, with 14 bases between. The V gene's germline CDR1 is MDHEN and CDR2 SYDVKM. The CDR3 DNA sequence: TGTGCCAGCAGAGAGACGGGACTGGCCTACGAGCAGTACTTC. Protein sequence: CASRETGLAYEQYF.

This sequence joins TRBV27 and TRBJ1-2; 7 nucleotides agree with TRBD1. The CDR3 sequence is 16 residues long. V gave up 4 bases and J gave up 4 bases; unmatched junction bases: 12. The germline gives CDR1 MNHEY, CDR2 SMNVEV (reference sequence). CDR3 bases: TGTGCCAGCAGTTCCATCGCCACGACAGGGCTCTATGGCTACACCTTC. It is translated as CASSSIATTGLYGYTF.

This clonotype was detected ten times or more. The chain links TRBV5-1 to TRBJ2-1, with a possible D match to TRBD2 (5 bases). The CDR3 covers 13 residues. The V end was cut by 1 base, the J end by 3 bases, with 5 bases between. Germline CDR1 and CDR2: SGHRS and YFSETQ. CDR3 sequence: CASSLTSYNEQFF. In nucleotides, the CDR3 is TGCGCCAGCAGCTTGACTAGCTACAATGAGCAGTTCTTC.

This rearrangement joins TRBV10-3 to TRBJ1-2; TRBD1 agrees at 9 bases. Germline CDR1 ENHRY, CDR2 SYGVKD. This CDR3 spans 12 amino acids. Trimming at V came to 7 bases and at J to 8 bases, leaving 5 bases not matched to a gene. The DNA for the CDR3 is TGTGCCATCACCCGGACAGGGGACGGCTACACCTTC. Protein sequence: CAITRTGDGYTF.

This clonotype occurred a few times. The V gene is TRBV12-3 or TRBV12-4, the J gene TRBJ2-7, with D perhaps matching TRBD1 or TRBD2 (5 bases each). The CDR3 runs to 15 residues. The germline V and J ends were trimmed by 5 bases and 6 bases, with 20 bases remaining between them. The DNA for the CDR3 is TGTGCCAGCAGTCCAACCGGGGCGAGGAATGGCGAGCAGTACTTC. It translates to CASSPTGARNGEQYF.

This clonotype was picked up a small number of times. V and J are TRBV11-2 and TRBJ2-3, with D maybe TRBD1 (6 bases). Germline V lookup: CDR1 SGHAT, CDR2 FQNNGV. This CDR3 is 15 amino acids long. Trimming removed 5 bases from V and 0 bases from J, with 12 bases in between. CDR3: CASSRGGKSTDTQYF. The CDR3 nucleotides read TGTGCCAGCAGCAGAGGGGGTAAAAGCACAGATACGCAGTATTTT.

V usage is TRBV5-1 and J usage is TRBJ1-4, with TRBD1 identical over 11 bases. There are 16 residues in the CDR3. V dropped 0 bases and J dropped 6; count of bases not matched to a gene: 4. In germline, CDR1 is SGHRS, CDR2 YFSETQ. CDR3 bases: TGCGCCAGCAGCTTGGGGGACAGGGGGAGAGATGAAAAACTGTTTTTT. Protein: CASSLGDRGRDEKLFF.

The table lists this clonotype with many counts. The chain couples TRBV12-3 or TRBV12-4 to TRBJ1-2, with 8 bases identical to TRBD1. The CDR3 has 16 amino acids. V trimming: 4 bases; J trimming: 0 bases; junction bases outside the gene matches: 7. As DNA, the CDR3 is TGTGCCAGCAGTTCTAGGACAGGGAGAGCTAACTATGGCTACACCTTC. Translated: CASSSRTGRANYGYTF.

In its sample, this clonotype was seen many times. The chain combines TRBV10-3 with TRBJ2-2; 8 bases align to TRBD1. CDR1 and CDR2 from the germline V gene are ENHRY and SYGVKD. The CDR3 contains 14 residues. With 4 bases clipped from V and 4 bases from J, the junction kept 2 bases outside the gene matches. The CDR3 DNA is TGTGCCATCAGTGGAGGGACAGGCACCGGGGAGCTGTTTTTT. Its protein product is CAISGGTGTGELFF.

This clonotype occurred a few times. CDR3 DNA: TGTGCCAGCAGCGTAGAGGCGGGAAGAGAGACCCAGTACTTC. Encoded protein: CASSVEAGRETQYF. J is TRBJ2-5 and V is TRBV9; TRBD2 might be the D (6 bases). Germline CDR1 is SGDLS and CDR2 is YYNGEE. This CDR3 is 14 amino acids long. V lost 0 bases, J lost 4 bases, and 10 bases lay in between. The full variable domain, its missing parts supplied by reference TRBV9 and TRBJ2-5, is DSGVTQTPKHLITATGQRVTLRCSPRSGDLSVYWYQQSLDQGLQFLIQYYNGEERAKGNILERFSAQQFPDLHSELNLSSLELGDSALYFCASSVEAGRETQYFGPGTRLLVL.

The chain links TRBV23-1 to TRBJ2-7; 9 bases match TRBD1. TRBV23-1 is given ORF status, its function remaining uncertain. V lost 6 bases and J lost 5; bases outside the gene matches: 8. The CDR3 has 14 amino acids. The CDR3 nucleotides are TGCGCCAGCAGCCCTGACAGGGGGGACGACGAGCAGTACTTC. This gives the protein CASSPDRGDDEQYF.

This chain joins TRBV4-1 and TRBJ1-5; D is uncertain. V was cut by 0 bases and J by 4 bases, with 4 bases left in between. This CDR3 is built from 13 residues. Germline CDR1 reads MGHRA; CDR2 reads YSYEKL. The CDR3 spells CASSQDGNQPQHF. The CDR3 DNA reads TGCGCCAGCAGCCAAGATGGAAATCAGCCCCAGCATTTT.

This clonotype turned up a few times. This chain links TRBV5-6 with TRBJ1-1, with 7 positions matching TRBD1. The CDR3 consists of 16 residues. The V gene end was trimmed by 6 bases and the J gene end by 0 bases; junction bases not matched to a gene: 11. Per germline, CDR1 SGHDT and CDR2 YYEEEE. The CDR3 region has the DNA TGTGCCAGCACTCCACGGGACAGAAACATGAACACTGAAGCTTTCTTT. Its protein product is CASTPRDRNMNTEAFF.

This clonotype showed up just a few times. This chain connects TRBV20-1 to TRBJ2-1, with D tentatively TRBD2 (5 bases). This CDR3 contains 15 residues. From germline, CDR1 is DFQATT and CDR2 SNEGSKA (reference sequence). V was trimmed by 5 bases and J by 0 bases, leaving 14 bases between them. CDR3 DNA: TGCAGTGCTTCGAGGACTGCAAGCTCCTACAATGAGCAGTTCTTC. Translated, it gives CSASRTASSYNEQFF.

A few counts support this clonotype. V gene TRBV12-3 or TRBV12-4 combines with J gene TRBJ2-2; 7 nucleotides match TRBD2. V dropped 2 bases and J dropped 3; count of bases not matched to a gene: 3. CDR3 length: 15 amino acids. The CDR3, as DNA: TGTGCCAGCAGTTTATCTAGCGGATACACCGGGGAGCTGTTTTTT. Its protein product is CASSLSSGYTGELFF.

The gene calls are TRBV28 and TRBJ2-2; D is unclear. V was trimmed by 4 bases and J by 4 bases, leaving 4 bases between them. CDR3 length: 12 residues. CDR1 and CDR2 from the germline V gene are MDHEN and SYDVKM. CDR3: CASSSITGELFF. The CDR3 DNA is TGTGCCAGCAGTTCAATCACCGGGGAGCTGTTTTTT.

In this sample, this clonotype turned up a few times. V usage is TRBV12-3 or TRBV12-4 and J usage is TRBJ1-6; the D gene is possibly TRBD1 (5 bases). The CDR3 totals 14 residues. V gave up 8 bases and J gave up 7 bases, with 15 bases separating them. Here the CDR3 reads CASRLGVENSPLHF. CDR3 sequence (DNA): TGTGCCAGCCGTCTGGGGGTTGAGAATTCACCCCTCCACTTT.

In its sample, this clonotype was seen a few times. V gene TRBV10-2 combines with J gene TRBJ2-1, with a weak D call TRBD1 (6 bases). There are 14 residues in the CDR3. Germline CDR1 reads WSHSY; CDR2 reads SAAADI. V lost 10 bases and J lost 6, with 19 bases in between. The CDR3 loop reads CATMGARAGNEQFF. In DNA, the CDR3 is TGCGCCACCATGGGGGCCCGGGCAGGCAATGAGCAGTTCTTC.